Reported below is one TCR beta chain. No cognate antigen has been identified for it. A junction end diverges from the germline sequence, so it may reflect a read error. The germline V gene (reference sequence) sets CDR1 to SEHNR and CDR2 to FQNEAQ. CDR3 length: 11 amino acids, cysteine to phenylalanine. Of all the DNA, just the CDR3 is kept, 33 bases in frame from base 1. The immunoSEQ Assay, a bias-controlled multiplex PCR, was used to amplify TCRbeta CDR3 regions from genomic DNA. In the authors' own workflow: Nucleated cell counts per sample were estimated from amplification of reference gene primers within the assay. Sequence reads were collapsed and filtered to measure the absolute abundance of every unique TCRbeta CDR3 rearrangement. For each sample, productive Simpson clonality was calculated by taking the square root of Simpson's diversity index across productive rearrangements. TCRdb obtained this table from immuneACCESS and retained in-frame rearrangements with V and J assigned. These tables miss some clones; where compared with another copy, unresolved V genes account for less than half of the shortfall, and the remainder is unexplained. From that table come the V and J calls and clone size; the DNA was used to work out D and trimming. This sample is represented by a few hundred thousand clones; roughly 88% of them were singletons. The ten largest clones take up 0.7% to 0.85% of the sample.

The sample originates from a study of blood T cell repertoires in COVID-19 (dated by TCRdb to 2018 to 2020). At the level of the whole study: Collaborator samples came from the United States, Italy and Spain and covered acute and convalescent phases of COVID-19. Where available, HLA class I and class II types were taken from metadata supplied by the sample provider and were not determined by assay-based typing. The dataset comprised deeply sampled blood TCRbeta repertoires from subjects exposed to, actively infected with, or recovered from COVID-19. A freely available public database, intended as a resource for researchers studying the immune response to SARS-CoV-2, is where the repertoires were released. The material from the prospective study consisted of cDNA or gDNA derived from T cells, B-cell-depleted T cells, or PBMCs. A de-identified subject ID, COVID-19 status, age in years and sex were almost always included in the sample metadata. Samples came from the ongoing ImmuneRACE study (first 160 participants) plus 1,254 subjects from 6 global collaborators. Here is what the overall study found, with its caveats: The amount of clinical and demographic metadata varied by source and participant and was provided uncurated.

The collaborating institutions used their own protocols to collect whole blood in K2EDTA tubes. For TCRbeta analysis, collaborators shipped samples in one of three forms: frozen whole blood, isolated PBMCs, or DNA extracted from either of those sample types. This sequence originates from a woman younger than 45 with acute or convalescent COVID-19. The chain uses TRBV7-9 and TRBJ2-1; possibly the D gene is TRBD1, per 5 matching bases. The sample was peripheral blood. The CDR3 region reads CASSLPGFILF. Here is the DNA: TGTGCCAGCAGCTTGCCAGGGTTCATCCTCTTC.